Listed below are T cell receptor beta chains from one sample, sequenced in a study of molecular identifiers for immune sequencing clone quantification. One entry per CDR3 protein, called by TCRdb with MiXCR from the PCR reads. The top ten clones hold about 2% of a sample with some 59,000 distinct CDR3 sequences, under 30% of them seen once. Sequencing was performed on naive CD8+ T cells from blood, with Jurkat cell RNA spiked in. Receptor source: a human donor in good health. Some libraries in this study had Jurkat cell RNA spiked in. CDR3s include the opening cysteine and the closing phenylalanine or tryptophan. A D gene is named only where the DNA matches it firmly. The size of a clone is reported for some rows only, either as once, few or many, or as a class for expanded clones.

clone_size d_call cdr3_length j_call v_call cdr3_aa cdr3_nt
many NA 15 TRBJ1-2 TRBV6-5 CASSSPGEGIYGYTF TGTGCCAGCAGTTCCCCGGGGGAAGGTATCTATGGCTACACCTTC
NA NA 15 TRBJ2-7 TRBV15 CATSRERRDFYEQYF TGTGCCACCAGCAGAGAGAGGAGGGACTTCTACGAGCAGTACTTC
many NA 15 TRBJ1-4 TRBV28 CASRGEWATNEKLFF TGTGCCAGCAGAGGCGAGTGGGCAACTAATGAAAAACTGTTTTTT
many NA 16 TRBJ1-6 TRBV12-5 CASGLTGSGHNSPLHF TGTGCTAGTGGTTTGACCGGGTCGGGTCATAATTCACCCCTCCACTTT
NA NA 13 TRBJ2-7 TRBV11-2 CASSLVGYYEQYF TGTGCCAGCAGCTTAGTAGGGTACTACGAGCAGTACTTC
many TRBD2 15 TRBJ2-5 TRBV30 CAWWTPGGPQETQYF TGTGCCTGGTGGACGCCGGGAGGGCCGCAAGAGACCCAGTACTTC
many NA 15 TRBJ2-7 TRBV9 CASSVGFGVLYEQYF TGTGCCAGCAGCGTGGGTTTCGGGGTACTCTACGAGCAGTACTTC
few NA 12 TRBJ2-1 TRBV11-2 CASSLGYNGQFF TGTGCCAGCAGCTTGGGTTACAATGGGCAGTTCTTC
NA NA 14 TRBJ2-1 TRBV27 CASKWGSWAAEQFF TGTGCCAGCAAGTGGGGAAGCTGGGCCGCTGAGCAGTTCTTC
many NA 15 TRBJ1-1 TRBV6-5 CASSYSYDLNTEAFF TGTGCCAGCAGTTACTCGTACGATTTGAACACTGAAGCTTTCTTT
few TRBD1 16 TRBJ2-7 TRBV13 CASSLGTGTGIYEQYF TGTGCCAGCAGCTTAGGAACCGGGACAGGGATCTACGAGCAGTACTTC
many NA 14 TRBJ2-2 TRBV5-4 CAVGERANTGELFF TGTGCCGTCGGGGAGCGGGCGAACACCGGGGAGCTGTTTTTT
many NA 19 TRBJ1-5 TRBV4-1 CASSQVSRVAGQFNQPQHF TGCGCCAGCAGCCAAGTCTCCAGGGTGGCAGGGCAATTCAATCAGCCCCAGCATTTT
many NA 12 TRBJ1-1 TRBV7-8 CASSLGTDEAFF TGTGCCAGCAGCCTGGGGACCGACGAAGCTTTCTTT
many NA 16 TRBJ1-5 TRBV3-1 CASSQEGPGQNQPQHF TGTGCCAGCAGCCAAGAGGGTCCCGGGCAGAACCAGCCCCAGCATTTT
many NA 16 TRBJ1-1 TRBV15 CATSRAVGSENTEAFF TGTGCCACCAGCAGAGCCGTCGGCAGCGAAAACACTGAAGCTTTCTTT
many NA 15 TRBJ2-7 TRBV19 CASSSAGGETYEQYF TGTGCCAGTAGTTCCGCAGGCGGGGAGACCTACGAGCAGTACTTC
many NA 18 TRBJ2-3 TRBV4-3 CASSQELYGRGPTDTQYF TGCGCCAGCAGCCAAGAATTGTATGGACGGGGGCCCACAGATACGCAGTATTTT
few TRBD1 15 TRBJ1-1 TRBV3-1 CASSPDRAMNTEAFF TGTGCCAGCAGCCCGGACAGGGCTATGAACACTGAAGCTTTCTTT
many TRBD1 17 TRBJ2-5 TRBV9 CASSVEEGTGWVETQYF TGTGCCAGCAGCGTAGAGGAAGGGACAGGGTGGGTCGAGACCCAGTACTTC
many NA 11 TRBJ2-2 TRBV10-3 CAISEAGELFF TGTGCCATCAGTGAGGCCGGGGAGCTGTTTTTT
many NA 15 TRBJ1-5 TRBV28 CASNLQGYRNQPQHF TGTGCCAGCAACTTACAGGGTTACCGTAATCAGCCCCAGCATTTT
many TRBD2 16 TRBJ2-3 TRBV7-9 CASSSRTSGDTDTQYF TGTGCCAGCAGCTCTCGGACTAGCGGAGACACAGATACGCAGTATTTT
few NA 18 TRBJ2-3 TRBV6-2/TRBV6-3 CASSYAPGLVRATDTQYF TGTGCCAGCAGTTACGCTCCTGGCCTCGTGAGGGCCACAGATACGCAGTATTTT
many NA 16 TRBJ1-1 TRBV19 CASSILPSQTNTEAFF TGTGCCAGTAGTATCCTTCCGAGTCAGACGAACACTGAAGCTTTCTTT
NA TRBD2 17 TRBJ2-5 TRBV6-2/TRBV6-3 CSSSTRLALKPQETQYF TGTTCCAGCAGCACAAGACTAGCCCTCAAACCCCAAGAGACCCAGTACTTC
NA NA 14 TRBJ2-7 TRBV29-1 CSVGATGAGYEQYF TGCAGCGTGGGGGCCACAGGGGCGGGATACGAGCAGTACTTC
many NA 13 TRBJ2-7 TRBV28 CASTPGPAYEQYF TGTGCCAGCACCCCCGGACCAGCCTACGAGCAGTACTTC
many NA 12 TRBJ1-1 TRBV29-1 CSVEDGNTEAFF TGCAGCGTTGAAGACGGGAACACTGAAGCTTTCTTT
many TRBD1 16 TRBJ1-2 TRBV6-5 CASSSRPGTGVIGYTF TGTGCCAGCAGTTCTCGTCCCGGGACAGGGGTGATCGGTTACACCTTC
many TRBD2 13 TRBJ2-3 TRBV30 CAWNRGGPDTQYF TGTGCCTGGAATCGGGGGGGCCCCGATACGCAGTATTTT
many TRBD1 14 TRBJ1-2 TRBV14 CASSPGQVNYGYTF TGTGCCAGCAGCCCCGGACAGGTTAACTATGGCTACACCTTC
NA NA 15 TRBJ2-1 TRBV11-2 CASGLVERPYNAQFF TGTGCCAGCGGCTTAGTAGAGCGCCCCTACAATGCGCAGTTCTTC
many NA 15 TRBJ1-3 TRBV4-3 CASSQDNRAFNTIYF TGCGCCAGCAGCCAAGATAACAGGGCTTTCAACACCATATATTTT
many NA 12 TRBJ2-3 TRBV11-2 CASSLGFDTQYF TGTGCCAGCAGCTTAGGGTTTGATACGCAGTATTTT
many TRBD2 17 TRBJ2-5 TRBV30 CAWSGGVGGLALETQYF TGTGCCTGGAGTGGGGGGGTGGGAGGACTAGCTTTGGAGACCCAGTACTTC
NA NA 13 TRBJ1-5 TRBV7-6 CASSIARGEPQHF TGTGCCAGCAGCATCGCCCGGGGGGAGCCCCAGCATTTT
NA NA 16 TRBJ1-5 TRBV7-2 CASSLVLMLGDQPQHF TGTGCCAGCAGCTTAGTTCTGATGTTAGGCGATCAGCCCCAGCATTTT
many TRBD2 16 TRBJ2-7 TRBV20-1 CSARDRAGVNSYEQYF TGCAGTGCTAGAGATCGAGCGGGGGTGAACTCCTACGAGCAGTACTTC
few NA 11 TRBJ2-3 TRBV11-1 CASSFIDTQYF TGTGCCAGCAGCTTTATAGATACGCAGTATTTT
NA NA 14 TRBJ2-7 TRBV6-2/TRBV6-3 CASSYTPARDEQYF TGTGCCAGCAGTTACACGCCCGCTAGGGACGAGCAGTACTTC
many TRBD1 15 TRBJ1-6 TRBV2 CASSTGGMDNSPLHF TGTGCCAGCAGTACAGGGGGCATGGATAATTCACCCCTCCACTTT
many NA 13 TRBJ2-2 TRBV20-1 CSAREANTGELFF TGCAGTGCTAGAGAGGCGAACACCGGGGAGCTGTTTTTT
many NA 13 TRBJ2-4 TRBV19 CASSIDNKNIQYF TGTGCCAGTAGTATAGACAACAAAAACATTCAGTACTTC
many NA 16 TRBJ2-3 TRBV6-1 CASSETTVFSTDTQYF TGTGCCAGCAGTGAGACGACAGTTTTCAGCACAGATACGCAGTATTTT
many NA 12 TRBJ2-7 TRBV28 CASRPDRYEQYF TGTGCCAGCAGACCGGACCGGTACGAGCAGTACTTC
NA NA 15 TRBJ2-3 TRBV4-3 CASSQDFQDTDTQYF TGCGCCAGCAGCCAAGACTTCCAGGATACAGATACGCAGTATTTT
NA NA 16 TRBJ2-4 TRBV13 CARSLKTRGPKNIQYF TGTGCCCGCAGCTTAAAAACAAGGGGCCCCAAAAACATTCAGTACTTC
many TRBD1 16 TRBJ1-5 TRBV20-1 CSARDEGQEINQPQHF TGCAGTGCTAGAGATGAGGGACAGGAGATCAATCAGCCCCAGCATTTT
NA NA 13 TRBJ2-6 TRBV4-1 CASGLEGANVLTF TGCGCCAGCGGACTGGAGGGGGCCAACGTCCTGACTTTC
few NA 12 TRBJ2-1 TRBV12-3/TRBV12-4 CASTLSSSEQFF TGTGCCAGCACCCTCTCAAGCAGTGAGCAGTTCTTC
many NA 15 TRBJ2-3 TRBV12-3/TRBV12-4 CASSLGGVGTDTQYF TGTGCCAGCAGTTTAGGGGGCGTAGGCACAGATACGCAGTATTTT
few NA 16 TRBJ2-1 TRBV19 CASSMNFGTPGDEQFF TGTGCCAGTAGTATGAATTTTGGGACCCCAGGCGATGAGCAGTTCTTC
many NA 12 TRBJ2-1 TRBV30 CAWGSAYNEQFF TGTGCCTGGGGTAGCGCCTACAATGAGCAGTTCTTC